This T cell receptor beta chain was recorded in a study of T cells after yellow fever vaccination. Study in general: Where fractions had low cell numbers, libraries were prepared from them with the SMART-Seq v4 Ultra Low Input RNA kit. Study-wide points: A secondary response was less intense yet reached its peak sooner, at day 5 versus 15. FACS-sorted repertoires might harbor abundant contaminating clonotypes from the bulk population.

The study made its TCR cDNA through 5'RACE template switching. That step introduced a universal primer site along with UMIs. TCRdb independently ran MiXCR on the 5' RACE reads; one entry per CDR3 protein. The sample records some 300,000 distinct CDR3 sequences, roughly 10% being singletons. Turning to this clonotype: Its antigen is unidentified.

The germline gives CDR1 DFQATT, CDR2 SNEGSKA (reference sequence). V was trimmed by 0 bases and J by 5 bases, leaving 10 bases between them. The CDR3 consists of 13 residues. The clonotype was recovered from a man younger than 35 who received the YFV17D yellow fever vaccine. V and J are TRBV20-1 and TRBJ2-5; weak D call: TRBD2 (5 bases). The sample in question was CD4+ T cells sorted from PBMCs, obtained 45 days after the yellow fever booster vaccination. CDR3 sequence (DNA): TGCAGTGCTAGAGATGGACGAGGGGAGACCCAGTACTTC. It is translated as CSARDGRGETQYF.